This T cell receptor (beta chain) emerged from a study of tumor-infiltrating lymphocytes in primary liver carcinoma. Study overall: Lesions, classed as T1-T3 N0M0, spanned 4.2 to 10 cm across. Study observations and caveats: Tumor samples exhibited a significantly greater top-250-clone fraction than blood samples (p = 0.039). About 8-25% of top clones, no more, were shared by all five regions.

The authors made TCR beta cDNA from approximately 500 ng total RNA with a constant-region primer. The TCR beta library was amplified through three nested multiplex PCR rounds in a modified ARM-PCR procedure. The two initial PCR rounds, roughly 11 cycles each, used TRBV1-TRBV30 forward and C-beta reverse primers. MiXCR, applied by TCRdb to the multiplex PCR reads, yields one record per CDR3 protein. The sample lists about 97,000 distinct CDR3 sequences; around 71% were seen once. The CDR3 has 13 amino acids. CDR1 and CDR2 from the germline V gene are MNHEY and SVGAGI. The tissue used was unsorted bulk material of roughly 17-31 mg. RNA and DNA were co-extracted from it with the AllPrep DNA/RNA mini kit. Samples came from superior, inferior, lateral poles and tumor centre. Worth noting for this clonotype: Its antigen is not identified.

The chain uses TRBV6-5 and TRBJ2-7; weak D call: TRBD2 (6 bases). This receptor was taken from a woman aged 60-70 years with primary liver carcinoma and hepatitis B virus infection. The source material was liver tumor tissue from sampling region 2. Subset given: tumor region T2, inferior pole. This CDR3 is CTSSQDTGYEQYF. The CDR3 DNA reads TGTACTAGCAGTCAGGACACCGGCTACGAGCAGTACTTC.